This T cell receptor beta chain was sequenced in a study of T-cell memory formation after mild COVID-19. About the research overall: Largely, the TCR clusters proved donor specific. Study-level results: The finding that pre-infection memory included some responding clones suggested that cross-reactive memory joined. Clones shrinking between day 15 and 85 showed a balanced CD4/CD8 split, and those that grew later tilted toward CD4+. Those CD4+ clones that contracted were mainly in CM and EM (CD8+ ones in EMRA).

The V and J ends lost 4 bases and 0 bases respectively, with 16 bases between them. The V gene's germline CDR1 is SEHNR and CDR2 FQNEAQ (reference sequence). The CDR3 length is 17 residues. TCRdb re-called the 5' RACE reads through MiXCR, storing one row per CDR3 protein. The sample consists of about 420,000 distinct CDR3 sequences, around a quarter of them appearing once. This clonotype was picked up a small number of times. No antigen is known for it. This chain joins TRBV7-9 and TRBJ1-3; tentative D call: TRBD1 (6 bases). The sequencing input was PBMCs or a T cell subset sorted from them (not recorded which). The receptor comes from an adult woman who had mild COVID-19 (a few samples of this study predate the infection). Cell type and time point are not known. CDR3 protein: CASSSATTGISGNTIYF. CDR3 in DNA: TGTGCCAGCAGCTCCGCCACTACAGGGATCTCTGGAAACACCATATATTTT. Combining the CDR3 with reference TRBV7-9 and TRBJ1-3 gives the whole variable domain DTGVSQNPRHKITKRGQNVTFRCDPISEHNRLYWYRQTLGQGPEFLTYFQNEAQLEKSRLLSDRFSAERPKGSFSTLEIQRTEQGDSAMYLCASSSATTGISGNTIYFGEGSWLTVV.